The 8 T cell receptor beta chains below come from one sample, sequenced in a study of blood T cell repertoires in COVID-19. Clones were read by immunoSEQ multiplex PCR, and TCRdb kept only the in-frame ones, dropping some. The sample holds fewer than 250,000 clones; around 86% are singletons and the top ten take 7% to 9%. Sample: PBMCs or T cells enriched from blood (not recorded which). Receptor source: a man between 25 and 39 years old in a cohort exposed to, infected with or recovered from COVID-19 (not recorded which).

The chain links TRBV28 to TRBJ1-5, with a possible D match to TRBD1 (5 bases). The CDR3 consists of 14 residues. From germline, CDR1 is MDHEN and CDR2 SYDVKM. With 6 bases removed from V and 6 bases from J, the gap between germline ends came to 15 bases. The CDR3 DNA sequence: TGTGCCAGCAGCTTAGGGCAGGGTACTCAGCCCCAGCATTTT. Residues: CASSLGQGTQPQHF.

This clone was picked up a small number of times. The chain links TRBV6-5 to TRBJ1-1; 8 bases are a match to TRBD1. V lost 2 bases and J lost 5; bases outside the gene matches: 1. CDR3 length: 13 residues. CDR1 MNHEY and CDR2 SVGAGI come from the germline V gene. In nucleotides, the CDR3 is TGTGCCAGCAGTTACAACAGGGGGACTGAAGCTTTCTTT. Protein product: CASSYNRGTEAFF.

The chain couples TRBV6-1 to TRBJ2-7; 7 bases align to TRBD1. From germline, CDR1 is MNHNS and CDR2 SASEGT. J lost 3 bases, V lost 3 bases, and 5 bases had no gene match. The CDR3 contains 14 residues. The chain's CDR3 is CASSEAGQVYEQYF. For the CDR3, the DNA is TGTGCCAGCAGTGAGGCCGGACAGGTCTACGAGCAGTACTTC.

This sequence joins TRBV9 and TRBJ2-2; no firm D call. V was shortened by 3 bases and J by 3 bases, with 9 bases between the two germline ends. The CDR3 runs 14 residues. In germline, CDR1 is SGDLS, CDR2 YYNGEE. The CDR3, as DNA: TGTGCCAGCAGCGGCGGAAGGTACACCGGGGAGCTGTTTTTT. It encodes CASSGGRYTGELFF.

The CDR3 region has the DNA TGTGCCAGCAGCTTAACGGGGATCACTGGAAACACCATATATTTT. Protein product: CASSLTGITGNTIYF. The V and J genes are TRBV7-9 and TRBJ1-3; D uncertain. Germline CDR1 and CDR2: SEHNR and FQNEAQ (reference sequence). V lost 2 bases and J lost 2, with 10 bases in between. This CDR3 contains 15 residues.

V usage is TRBV28 and J usage is TRBJ2-1; TRBD2 matches 9 bases. V shed 4 bases and J 5 bases; nucleotides not matched to a gene: 9. This CDR3 contains 16 residues. Germline V gives CDR1 MDHEN, CDR2 SYDVKM. The CDR3 DNA reads TGTGCCAGCAGTTCCTTGGGGACTAGCTGGAACAATGAGCAGTTCTTC. This translates into CASSSLGTSWNNEQFF.

This chain links TRBV2 with TRBJ2-1, with TRBD1 matching over 9 bases. CDR1 and CDR2 from the germline V gene are SNHLY and FYNNEI. This CDR3 region has 15 residues. V lost 8 bases to trimming and J lost 8 bases; unmatched junction nucleotides: 13. CDR3 amino acids: CASDYQTGGGDEQFF. The CDR3 DNA reads TGTGCCAGCGATTATCAGACAGGGGGTGGCGATGAGCAGTTCTTC.

The CDR3 reads CASSYGTSLNEQYF. Written as DNA, the CDR3 is TGTGCCAGTAGTTACGGGACTAGTCTAAACGAGCAGTACTTC. The rearrangement links TRBV19 to TRBJ2-7, with 8 bases fitting TRBD2. Looked up from germline, CDR1 is LNHDA and CDR2 is SQIVND (reference sequence). The CDR3 contains 14 residues. J was trimmed by 5 bases and V by 5 bases; bases with no gene match: 8. Using reference TRBV19 and TRBJ2-7 for the parts outside the CDR3, the full variable domain is DGGITQSPKYLFRKEGQNVTLSCEQNLNHDAMYWYRQDPGQGLRLIYYSQIVNDFQKGDIAEGYSVSREKKESFPLTVTSAQKNPTAFYLCASSYGTSLNEQYFGPGTRLTVT.